This paragraph covers one T cell receptor beta chain sequence. The table lists this clonotype with a few counts. What this receptor recognizes is not known. Per-base qualities were not stored, and no clone one base away is much larger. The sample is drawn from a study of post-analysis software for immune sequencing data (dated by TCRdb to the mid-2010s). Regarding the research as a whole: Recorded disease courses included relapsing-remitting, secondary progressive and progressive-relapsing multiple sclerosis, with some patients lacking subtype annotation. The patient repertoires were compared against approximately ten previously published healthy control repertoires obtained from donors aged about 6 to 28 years. A subset of samples was prepared in parallel using single-end sample barcoding, then pooled and co-amplified after Illumina adapter ligation. Study-wide findings and limitations: Direct clustering with F measure revealed strong co-clustering of samples prepared in the same batch, which led to a batch-effect correction. About 5 TRBV segments, including TRBV5-6, TRBV5-1 and TRBV20-1, were significantly more frequent in patients than controls. Compared with controls, multiple sclerosis patients had significantly lower normalized Chao1 diversity, a finding suggesting substantial peripheral T-cell clonal expansion. The control group was slightly older than the multiple sclerosis patient group.

The library was built by means of PCR. The sequencer was an Illumina HiSeq 2500. Unique molecular identifiers were incorporated into TCR beta cDNA libraries to reduce PCR and sequencing biases. Some 500,000 cDNA molecules were obtained for every 1 to 10 million input T cells, so each molecule roughly corresponded to one T cell. Patient libraries were prepared and sequenced with the same protocol used for the earlier healthy control dataset. Samples belonging to the same batch were prepared together, multiplexed and sequenced on a shared HiSeq lane. Per the authors' processing: MIGEC handled the raw barcoded reads, throwing out single-read molecular identifier groups before consensus assembly and CDR3 extraction. VDJtools was used for post-analysis of the clonotype tables, with diversity normalized by down-sampling every dataset to the smallest sample size. In repertoire overlap clustering, CDR3 amino acid sequences, but not nucleotide sequences, were matched to correct batch-related cross-sample contamination. TCRdb redid the processing of the public reads, applying fastp at Q25 and MiXCR, and retained in-frame beta chains. A single entry per CDR3 protein holds the most common genes and DNA from its merged rows. For this entry, the V and J calls and clone size follow TCRdb and not the study's own pipeline. In this sample the table shows more than 500,000 distinct CDR3 sequences, 34% of which occur a single time. The top ten hold under 7% of the sample.

CDR1 and CDR2 were assigned from the germline V gene (reference sequence) as DFQATT and SNEGSKA. V has 6 bases trimmed and J has 4 bases trimmed; junction bases matching no gene number 8. Counted from cysteine to phenylalanine, this CDR3 has 13 amino acids. The entry retains the CDR3 DNA only, 39 bases that are in frame from base 1. To demonstrate the VDJtools post-analysis software, TCR beta repertoires were profiled from the peripheral blood of more than ten young patients with multiple sclerosis. The multiple sclerosis patients were children and adolescents ranging in age from about 6 to 16 years.

Sequenced material: blood. The sequence is built from TRBV20-1 and TRBJ2-5; TRBD1 fits 7 bases in the junction. The sequence came from a girl under 18 with multiple sclerosis. The nucleotide sequence reads as follows: TGCAGTGCACCGAGACAGGGCCGAGAGACCCAGTACTTC. This translates into CSAPRQGRETQYF.